The T cell receptor beta chain under discussion was sequenced for a study of T cell repertoires in cytomegalovirus infection. Across the whole study: CMV epitopes used comprised recently identified HLA-C-restricted ones and well-studied HLA-B-restricted ones. Indications came from public TCR beta signatures; they pointed to CMV infection and to a matching HLA type.

The CDR3 has 15 amino acids. Germline CDR1 and CDR2: LNHDA and SQIVND (reference sequence). The ends lost 5 bases at V and 1 base at J; junction bases unmatched: 6. This clonotype was counted only a few times. Its antigen is still unknown. Using its own MiXCR run on the reads, TCRdb lists one record per CDR3 protein. This sample has some 350,000 distinct CDR3 sequences, with under 35% found just once. Study-level points and caveats: Accumulated public TCR beta family frequency recognized individuals carrying CMV together with the relevant HLA. Dominating the ex vivo response were TCR beta clonotypes that were CMV-specific and HLA-C-restricted.

The TCR was taken from a human donor in good health (CMV status not recorded). Some clones in this sample may be carry-over from other donors' samples. J is TRBJ2-3 and V is TRBV19, with 7 bases fitting TRBD1. Sample: cultured PBMCs, taken from culture after CMV antigen stimulation. This chain's CDR3 is CASSPKGARTDTQYF. The CDR3 region has the DNA TGTGCCAGTAGTCCCAAGGGGGCCCGCACAGATACGCAGTATTTT.